The clone carrying this T cell receptor (beta chain) appeared once. Its antigen is as yet unknown. This sample was taken from a study of T cell responses to AZD1222 COVID-19 vaccine. Some clones are missing from TCRdb's copy, which holds only in-frame ones; the method was immunoSEQ multiplex PCR. The sample yields some 130,000 clones, approximately 85% seen once. Points from the study as a whole: Increased Spike-specific TCR breadth and depth were observed after two AZD1222 doses.

The sequence was collected from an adult in good health. This specimen was peripheral blood, taken on day 0 of AZD1222 vaccination.

The CDR3 here is CASKTSGSYNEQFF. CDR3 coding DNA: TGCGCCAGCAAGACTAGCGGCTCCTACAATGAGCAGTTCTTC. The chain couples TRBV5-1 to TRBJ2-1, with TRBD2 identical over 9 bases. This CDR3 is 14 amino acids long. Trimming took 6 bases from V and 0 from J; bases not matched to a gene: 1. Germline CDR1 SGHRS, CDR2 YFSETQ.